Listed here are 8 T cell receptor beta chains from one sample, sequenced in a study of CD8 T cells in ankylosing spondylitis. Points from the study as a whole: A motif of under 10 highly homologous TCR beta variants was seen as apparently characteristic of ankylosing spondylitis blood.

No antigens are known for them. TCRdb re-called the 5' RACE reads through MiXCR, storing one row per CDR3 protein. The sample has a few hundred thousand distinct CDR3 sequences; 20% to 25% are singletons. The sequenced sample was blood, either unsorted or a sorted T cell fraction (not recorded which). Receptors originate from a male donor with ankylosing spondylitis.

This clonotype was seen ten or more times. The V and J genes are TRBV20-1 and TRBJ2-7; D perhaps matches TRBD2 (6 bases). The CDR3 runs to 13 residues. Per the germline V gene, CDR1 is DFQATT and CDR2 is SNEGSKA (reference sequence). Deletions cut 0 bases from V and 7 bases from J, with 13 bases between. This CDR3 reads CSARDQLAGEQYF. Written as DNA, the CDR3 is TGCAGTGCTAGAGATCAACTAGCTGGGGAGCAGTACTTC.

This clonotype came up once. The V gene is TRBV20-1, the J gene TRBJ1-6; D may be TRBD1 (6 bases). Looked up from germline, CDR1 is DFQATT and CDR2 is SNEGSKA (reference sequence). The V gene lost 3 bases and the J gene lost 9 bases, with 15 bases spanning the gap. The CDR3 extends over 14 amino acids. CDR3 in amino acids: CSASGDLRGSPLHF. CDR3 nucleotides: TGCAGTGCTAGTGGCGACCTCAGGGGTTCACCCCTCCACTTT.

In this sample, this clonotype turned up once. One junction end disagrees with the germline gene, perhaps due to a read error. The chain combines TRBV2 with TRBJ1-5; a possible D gene is TRBD1 (5 bases). Per the germline V gene, CDR1 is SNHLY and CDR2 is FYNNEI. The CDR3 consists of 14 residues. CDR3 residues: CASKGVGVNRPQHF. CDR3 bases: TGTGCCAGCAAAGGGGTGGGGGTTAATCGGCCCCAGCATTTT.

The rearrangement uses TRBV5-4 and TRBJ2-1; 11 nucleotides align to TRBD1. The ends lost 5 bases at V and 9 bases at J; junction bases unmatched: 10. The CDR3 totals 15 residues. Germline CDR1 and CDR2: SGHNT and YYREEE (reference sequence). CDR3 coding DNA: TGTGCCAGCAGTTCCCCGGGACAGGGGGGACGTGAGCAGTTCTTC. Protein sequence: CASSSPGQGGREQFF.

The chain recombines TRBV3-1 with TRBJ2-7; possible D gene TRBD1, 5 bases. Looked up from germline, CDR1 is LGHDT and CDR2 is YNNKEL (reference sequence). V was shortened by 1 base and J by 6 bases, with 10 bases between the two germline ends. This CDR3 is 13 amino acids long. The CDR3 DNA reads as TGTGCCAGCAGCCAAGGAGCAGGGCCCGAGCAGTACTTC. The encoded protein is CASSQGAGPEQYF.

The CDR3 nucleotides are TGTGCCAGCAGCCTGACTGGGACTAGCGGAAAGCAGTACTTC. Translating it yields CASSLTGTSGKQYF. The chain carries TRBV7-2 and TRBJ2-7; 11 bases fit TRBD2. The CDR3 length is 14 residues. V lost 5 bases, J lost 8 bases, and 8 bases stayed unmatched. CDR1 is SGHTA and CDR2 is FQGNSA in the germline V gene.

This clonotype came up many times. V gene TRBV6-2 or TRBV6-3 combines with J gene TRBJ1-1, with a tentative D call TRBD1 (6 bases). Germline V gene lookup returns CDR1 MNHEY and CDR2 SVGEGT. The germline V and J ends were trimmed by 6 bases and 8 bases, with 10 bases remaining between them. CDR3 length: 11 amino acids. Written as DNA, the CDR3 is TGTGCCAGCAGCCAGGGGACGGAAGCTTTCTTT. Protein: CASSQGTEAFF.

This clonotype appeared a few times. The genes are TRBV11-1 and TRBJ1-4, with D uncertain. V gave up 3 bases and J gave up 0 bases, with 8 bases separating them. Germline CDR1 reads SGHAT; CDR2 reads FQDESV (reference sequence). The CDR3 length is 15 residues. As DNA, the CDR3 is TGTGCCAGCAGCTTGTACGGTTCAACTAATGAAAAACTGTTTTTT. It yields the protein CASSLYGSTNEKLFF.